The next 21 T cell receptor beta chains were all read from a single sample in a study of identifying expanded T cells in peripheral blood. Clones were sequenced by immunoSEQ multiplex PCR, and TCRdb holds only the in-frame ones, with some missing. The sample records about 130,000 clones, about 86% being singletons. Source material: blood. These receptors came from a person aged 18 to 70 in good health.

The genes are TRBV2 and TRBJ2-5; 7 bases fit TRBD2. Germline CDR1 and CDR2: SNHLY and FYNNEI. The CDR3 is 13 amino acids. V gave up 7 bases and J gave up 1 base; unmatched junction bases: 3. CDR3: CASNGRAQETQYF. CDR3 in DNA: TGTGCCAGCAATGGGAGGGCCCAAGAGACCCAGTACTTC.

The chain couples TRBV7-9 to TRBJ1-4, with a weak D call TRBD1 (5 bases). In germline, CDR1 is SEHNR, CDR2 FQNEAQ (reference sequence). The CDR3 extends over 16 amino acids. V lost 5 bases and J 0 bases, leaving 13 bases between the germline ends. CDR3 coding DNA: TGTGCCAGCAGCCCCGACAGTCATGCAACTAATGAAAAACTGTTTTTT. It codes for CASSPDSHATNEKLFF.

Judged by abundance, this clone is medium-sized. The chain links TRBV27 to TRBJ2-3; 11 bases are a match to TRBD2. Unmatched junction bases numbered 20, after V lost 5 bases and J lost 4 bases. Germline CDR1 is MNHEY and CDR2 is SMNVEV (reference sequence). The CDR3 has 20 amino acids. CDR3 in amino acids: CASSTYSWALAGERSDTQYF. The CDR3, as DNA: TGTGCCAGCAGTACCTACAGTTGGGCACTAGCGGGAGAGAGGTCAGATACGCAGTATTTT.

A single count supports this clone. The chain couples TRBV7-2 to TRBJ1-5; TRBD1 might be the D (5 bases). The length of the CDR3 is 15 residues. From germline, CDR1 is SGHTA and CDR2 FQGNSA. Trimming stripped 5 bases from V and 5 bases from J, with 16 bases between. The CDR3 DNA reads TGTGCCAGCAGCCTCGGAGGCAGGGCAGATCAGCCCCAGCATTTT. It codes for CASSLGGRADQPQHF. The full variable domain, with the rest looked up from reference TRBV7-2 and TRBJ1-5, is GAGVSQSPSNKVTEKGKDVELRCDPISGHTALYWYRQSLGQGLEFLIYFQGNSAPDKSGLPSDRFSAERTGGSVSTLTIQRTQQEDSAVYLCASSLGGRADQPQHFGDGTRLSIL.

The chain joins TRBV6-5 to TRBJ2-7; possible D gene TRBD2, 6 bases. The germline V gene has CDR1 MNHEY and CDR2 SVGAGI. Trimming pared 6 bases from V and 3 bases from J, leaving 18 bases between. The CDR3 covers 15 residues. The CDR3 loop reads CASRRRPEGSYEQYF. CDR3 in DNA: TGTGCCAGCAGGCGACGGCCGGAGGGGAGCTACGAGCAGTACTTC.

The chain has TRBV25-1 and TRBJ2-7; 10 nucleotides match TRBD1. V dropped 5 bases and J dropped 5; count of bases not matched to a gene: 9. The CDR3 consists of 15 residues. From germline, CDR1 is MGHDK and CDR2 SYGVNS. CDR3 amino acids: CASSPLRDRGDEQYF. The CDR3 coding sequence is TGTGCCAGCAGTCCCCTCCGGGACAGGGGCGACGAGCAGTACTTC.

The CDR3 DNA sequence: TGCAGCGTCCGGACGGACCCCTACGAGCAGTACTTC. This encodes CSVRTDPYEQYF. The chain links TRBV29-1 to TRBJ2-7; D unclear. CDR3 length: 12 amino acids. Germline V gene data show CDR1 as SQVTM and CDR2 as ANQGSEA. Trimming removed 6 bases at V and 2 bases at J, with 11 bases between.

This rearrangement joins TRBV13 to TRBJ1-2; 10 positions agree with TRBD1. Germline V lookup: CDR1 PRHDT, CDR2 FYEKMQ (reference sequence). The ends lost 4 bases at V and 3 bases at J; junction bases unmatched: 11. The CDR3 is made up of 17 amino acids. This CDR3 reads CASSYRTGGSYYYGYTF. The CDR3 DNA sequence: TGTGCCAGCAGCTATCGGACAGGGGGTTCGTATTACTATGGCTACACCTTC.

The CDR3 is CASSLGSVRYF. The CDR3 nucleotides read TGTGCCAGCAGCTTAGGTTCAGTTCGGTACTTC. The chain links TRBV7-2 to TRBJ2-5; no clear D. The CDR3 covers 11 residues. The V end was cut by 1 base, the J end by 13 bases, with 10 bases between. From germline, CDR1 is SGHTA and CDR2 FQGNSA.

The chain has TRBV15 and TRBJ2-1; D is uncertain. The V end was cut by 0 bases, the J end by 13 bases, with 13 bases between. The germline V gene encodes CDR1 LNHNV and CDR2 YYDKDF (reference sequence). The CDR3 has 13 amino acids. The chain's CDR3 is CATSRDQGYGQFF. The CDR3 DNA is TGTGCCACCAGCAGAGACCAAGGGTATGGACAGTTCTTC.

The V call is TRBV6-6, the J call TRBJ2-2, with 7 bases aligning to TRBD1. Unmatched junction bases numbered 7, after V lost 4 bases and J lost 2 bases. This CDR3 has 16 residues. The germline V gene encodes CDR1 MNHNY and CDR2 SVGAGI (reference sequence). The chain's CDR3 is CASSSGTAVNTGELFF. The CDR3 coding sequence is TGTGCCAGCAGTTCGGGGACAGCTGTAAACACCGGGGAGCTGTTTTTT.

V gene TRBV6-1 combines with J gene TRBJ2-1; TRBD2 aligns across 12 bases. Trimming removed 7 bases from V and 7 bases from J; junction bases left unmatched: 8. Germline V lookup: CDR1 MNHNS, CDR2 SASEGT. CDR3 length: 15 amino acids. CDR3: CASTLRLAGVNEQFF. CDR3 DNA: TGTGCCAGCACCCTTAGACTAGCGGGGGTGAATGAGCAGTTCTTC.

The chain joins TRBV10-3 to TRBJ2-3; TRBD2 matches at 10 bases. Germline lookup yields CDR1 ENHRY and CDR2 SYGVKD. The CDR3 runs 15 residues. Trimming removed 8 bases from V and 4 bases from J; junction bases left unmatched: 9. The CDR3 here is CAIRSQREGPDTQYF. CDR3 nucleotide sequence: TGTGCCATCCGCTCCCAGCGGGAGGGCCCAGATACGCAGTATTTT.

This rearrangement joins TRBV5-1 to TRBJ2-5, with TRBD2 as a possible D gene (5 bases). Germline V gene data show CDR1 as SGHRS and CDR2 as YFSETQ. Between the trimmed V and J ends, which lost 0 bases and 4 bases, there was a span of 19 bases. The CDR3 runs 17 residues. The CDR3 region is CASSLDRSLALTETQYF. The CDR3 nucleotides read TGCGCCAGCAGCTTGGATAGGAGTCTAGCACTAACAGAGACCCAGTACTTC. The variable domain in full, completed from reference TRBV5-1 and TRBJ2-5, reads KAGVTQTPRYLIKTRGQQVTLSCSPISGHRSVSWYQQTPGQGLQFLFEYFSETQRNKGNFPGRFSGRQFSNSRSEMNVSTLELGDSALYLCASSLDRSLALTETQYFGPGTRLLVL.

The V call is TRBV9, the J call TRBJ2-2, with D uncertain. From germline, CDR1 is SGDLS and CDR2 YYNGEE. The CDR3 length is 15 residues. V lost 0 bases to trimming and J lost 6 bases, with 12 bases between them. The CDR3 reads CASSVGDASAGELFF. The DNA of the CDR3 is TGTGCCAGCAGCGTAGGCGACGCTTCTGCCGGGGAGCTGTTTTTT.

V and J are TRBV5-4 and TRBJ1-1; D not certain. This CDR3 has 15 residues. From germline, CDR1 is SGHNT and CDR2 YYREEE (reference sequence). V was clipped by 4 bases and J by 1 base, with 14 bases between them. The CDR3 DNA reads TGTGCCAGCAGCAGCCGAGAAAACGAGAACACTGAAGCTTTCTTT. Its protein is CASSSRENENTEAFF.

The chain links TRBV7-8 to TRBJ2-7, with 10 bases lining up with TRBD2. The V gene end was trimmed by 5 bases and the J gene end by 2 bases; junction bases not matched to a gene: 3. Per germline, CDR1 SGHVS and CDR2 FQNEAQ. The CDR3 contains 14 residues. CDR3 nucleotides: TGTGCCAGCAGCGTAAGCGGGGGGGCCTACGAGCAGTACTTC. Its translation is CASSVSGGAYEQYF. Using reference TRBV7-8 and TRBJ2-7 for the parts outside the CDR3, the full variable domain is GAGVSQSPRYKVAKRGQDVALRCDPISGHVSLFWYQQALGQGPEFLTYFQNEAQLDKSGLPSDRFFAERPEGSVSTLKIQRTQQEDSAVYLCASSVSGGAYEQYFGPGTRLTVT.

The chain joins TRBV2 to TRBJ2-3; no clear D gene. V shed 6 bases and J shed 5 bases, with 6 bases lying between them. Germline V gene sequence: CDR1 SNHLY, CDR2 FYNNEI. The CDR3 length is 11 residues. CDR3 sequence (DNA): TGTGCCAGCAGGACGGGAGATACGCAGTATTTT. Amino acid sequence: CASRTGDTQYF.

The chain's CDR3 is CASSQGGAGNTIYF. The CDR3 DNA sequence: TGCGCCAGCAGCCAAGGGGGGGCTGGAAACACCATATATTTT. The chain employs TRBV4-1 and TRBJ1-3; tentative D call: TRBD1 (5 bases). CDR3 length: 14 residues. Between the trimmed V and J ends, which lost 1 base and 2 bases, there was a span of 6 bases. The germline V gene encodes CDR1 MGHRA and CDR2 YSYEKL.

This sequence joins TRBV14 and TRBJ1-1; TRBD1 is a possible D gene (6 bases). CDR3 length equals 16 residues. Germline CDR1 is SGHDN and CDR2 is FVKESK. V lost 4 bases and J lost 1, with 16 bases in between. The CDR3, as DNA: TGTGCCAGCAGCCGTCTCACAGGGCTGGAGAACACTGAAGCTTTCTTT. Its protein product is CASSRLTGLENTEAFF.

V is TRBV5-1 and J is TRBJ2-7, with 10 nucleotides matching TRBD1. V shed 0 bases and J 6 bases; nucleotides not matched to a gene: 6. Germline CDR1 SGHRS, CDR2 YFSETQ. The CDR3 extends over 15 amino acids. For the CDR3, the DNA is TGCGCCAGCAGCTTGGGAGGGACAGGGGCGGGCGAGCAGTACTTC. It is translated as CASSLGGTGAGEQYF. Full variable domain (rest looked up from reference TRBV5-1 and TRBJ2-7): KAGVTQTPRYLIKTRGQQVTLSCSPISGHRSVSWYQQTPGQGLQFLFEYFSETQRNKGNFPGRFSGRQFSNSRSEMNVSTLELGDSALYLCASSLGGTGAGEQYFGPGTRLTVT.